The 21 T cell receptor beta chains in this list originate from one sample, sequenced in a study of blood T cell repertoires in COVID-19. Generated by immunoSEQ multiplex PCR, the TCRdb table keeps only in-frame clones and is missing some. The sample consists of roughly 320,000 clones, approximately 90% of them appearing once. The material sequenced was PBMCs or T cells enriched from blood (not recorded which). These receptors were taken from a man aged 30-40 years who had recovered from COVID-19.

The rearrangement uses TRBV3-1 (or the pseudogene TRBV3-2) and TRBJ1-3; D is ambiguous. With 4 bases removed from V and 0 bases from J, the gap between germline ends came to 7 bases. The CDR3 is 14 residues long. CDR1 and CDR2 from the germline V gene are LGHDT and YNNKEL (reference sequence). Here the CDR3 reads CASSRTDSGNTIYF. CDR3 in DNA: TGTGCCAGCAGCCGGACTGACTCTGGAAACACCATATATTTT.

The sample holds one count of this clone. The genes are TRBV6-1 and TRBJ1-3; D is perhaps TRBD1 (6 bases). Trimming shortened V by 1 base and J by 4 bases, and 11 bases separated the two germline ends. This CDR3 is 15 amino acids long. Germline CDR1 and CDR2: MNHNS and SASEGT. The DNA for the CDR3 is TGTGCCAGCAGTGAAGACAGGGTGGCGGGAAACACCATATATTTT. This codes for CASSEDRVAGNTIYF.

The chain uses TRBV7-2 and TRBJ2-5; 9 bases fit TRBD2. Germline V gene sequence: CDR1 SGHTA, CDR2 FQGNSA. The CDR3 contains 16 residues. V shed 2 bases and J 3 bases; nucleotides not matched to a gene: 7. The CDR3 spells CASSLMGAGGEETQYF. CDR3 DNA: TGTGCCAGCAGCTTAATGGGGGCGGGAGGGGAAGAGACCCAGTACTTC.

The chain employs TRBV29-1 and TRBJ1-2; D not certain. Germline CDR1 reads SQVTM; CDR2 reads ANQGSEA. This CDR3 is built from 13 residues. Between the trimmed V and J ends, which lost 1 base and 5 bases, there was a span of 11 bases. CDR3: CSVEVGSEYGYTF. The CDR3 nucleotides are TGCAGCGTTGAAGTGGGTAGCGAGTATGGCTACACCTTC.

The chain links TRBV6-2 or TRBV6-3 to TRBJ2-7; 7 bases line up with TRBD1. This CDR3 is 13 amino acids long. The ends lost 5 bases at V and 0 bases at J; junction bases unmatched: 1. Per the germline V gene, CDR1 is MNHEY and CDR2 is SVGEGT. CDR3 sequence (DNA): TGTGCCAGCAGTGGGGACAGCTCCTACGAGCAGTACTTC. Translation gives CASSGDSSYEQYF.

This clone showed up just once. The gene calls are TRBV21-1 and TRBJ1-2; the table calls TRBD1, which could not be checked here. TRBV21-1 is a listed pseudogene. This CDR3 spans 16 amino acids. The chain's CDR3 is CASSKRGTGESYGYTF. In DNA form, the CDR3 reads TGTGCCAGCAGCAAAAGGGGGACAGGGGAAAGCTATGGCTACACCTTC.

This clone appeared a few times. V and J are TRBV10-3 and TRBJ2-2; 8 bases are shared with TRBD2. The CDR3 length is 17 residues. V shed 3 bases and J 2 bases; nucleotides not matched to a gene: 8. Germline values: CDR1 ENHRY, CDR2 SYGVKD. This CDR3 is CAISEFGTRQNTGELFF. The CDR3 coding sequence is TGTGCCATCAGTGAATTCGGGACTAGACAAAACACCGGGGAGCTGTTTTTT.

This clone appeared once. The rearrangement uses TRBV19 and TRBJ1-2; 9 positions match TRBD1. Looked up from germline, CDR1 is LNHDA and CDR2 is SQIVND (reference sequence). V gave up 3 bases and J gave up 3 bases; unmatched junction bases: 8. The CDR3 is 16 amino acids. The CDR3 nucleotides read TGTGCCAGTAGTATGGGGACAGGGTCTGGATACTATGGCTACACCTTC. It yields the protein CASSMGTGSGYYGYTF.

In its sample, this clone was seen a few times. The V call is TRBV7-9, the J call TRBJ2-7; 12 bases are shared with TRBD2. CDR3 size: 13 residues. Germline loops: CDR1 SEHNR, CDR2 FQNEAQ (reference sequence). Written as DNA, the CDR3 is TGTGCTGCGACTAGCGGGAGTTCCTACGAGCAGTACTTC. Protein: CAATSGSSYEQYF.

The rearrangement uses TRBV18 and TRBJ2-7; the match to TRBD2 covers 12 bases. Trimming at V came to 5 bases and at J to 7 bases, leaving 6 bases not matched to a gene. The CDR3 sequence is 14 residues long. Germline-derived CDR1 and CDR2 are KGHSH and LQKENI. The CDR3, as DNA: TGTGCCAGCTCAGGTCGACTAGCGGGAGAGGAGCAGTACTTC. Its protein product is CASSGRLAGEEQYF.

CDR3 in DNA: TGTGCCAGCAGCGGTGGAGCGGAAAGCACAGATACGCAGTATTTT. Translated: CASSGGAESTDTQYF. The chain carries TRBV9 and TRBJ2-3; D perhaps matches TRBD2 (5 bases). The V end was cut by 3 bases, the J end by 0 bases, with 11 bases between. The CDR3 spans 15 residues. Germline values: CDR1 SGDLS, CDR2 YYNGEE.

J is TRBJ2-1 and V is TRBV5-6; 7 bases are a match to TRBD1. The CDR3 covers 18 residues. Per germline, CDR1 SGHDT and CDR2 YYEEEE. The trim removed 5 bases at V and 0 bases at J, leaving 14 bases unmatched. The CDR3 sequence: CASRTGAYDLSSYNEQFF. CDR3 DNA: TGTGCCAGCAGAACAGGGGCCTACGACCTTAGCTCCTACAATGAGCAGTTCTTC.

This clone came up once. This chain links TRBV11-2 with TRBJ2-1; possible D gene TRBD2, 6 bases. Trimming took off 3 bases at V and 0 bases at J, with 15 bases between the two ends. Looked up from germline, CDR1 is SGHAT and CDR2 is FQNNGV. This CDR3 region has 17 residues. The CDR3 coding sequence is TGTGCCAGCAGCTTGGGCGGGGCGGCCAGCTCCTACAATGAGCAGTTCTTC. Translation gives CASSLGGAASSYNEQFF.

The V and J genes are TRBV10-3 and TRBJ1-5; TRBD1 matches at 8 bases. From germline, CDR1 is ENHRY and CDR2 SYGVKD. J was trimmed by 7 bases and V by 3 bases; bases with no gene match: 8. CDR3 size: 15 residues. CDR3 DNA sequence: TGTGCCATCAGTGACCCGGACAGGGCTGGACAGCCCCAGCATTTT. Encoded protein: CAISDPDRAGQPQHF.

This sequence joins TRBV12-3 or TRBV12-4 and TRBJ2-5; perhaps TRBD1 as D (6 bases). The length of the CDR3 is 13 residues. Trimming cost V 2 bases and J 4 bases, with 8 bases left between them. CDR3 nucleotide sequence: TGTGCCAGCAGTTTACTAGGGGGAGAGACCCAGTACTTC. Protein product: CASSLLGGETQYF.

V is TRBV2 and J is TRBJ2-2, with 7 nucleotides matching TRBD2. Germline CDR1 and CDR2: SNHLY and FYNNEI. This CDR3 region has 15 residues. J gave up 0 bases and V 7 bases, and 5 bases lay outside the gene matches. The chain's CDR3 is CASKPGGTNTGELFF. The CDR3 DNA reads TGTGCCAGCAAACCCGGGGGGACGAACACCGGGGAGCTGTTTTTT.

The rearrangement uses TRBV6-1 and TRBJ1-1; TRBD1 agrees at 7 bases. V dropped 4 bases and J dropped 2; count of bases not matched to a gene: 10. The CDR3 is 16 residues long. Germline values: CDR1 MNHNS, CDR2 SASEGT. This CDR3 reads CASSVDWDRVNTEAFF. The CDR3 DNA reads TGTGCCAGCAGTGTTGACTGGGACAGAGTAAACACTGAAGCTTTCTTT.

This chain uses TRBV28 with TRBJ2-3, with 7 nucleotides matching TRBD1. V was clipped by 6 bases and J by 1 base; unmatched bases: 13. Per the germline V gene, CDR1 is MDHEN and CDR2 is SYDVKM. The CDR3 runs to 17 residues. In nucleotides, the CDR3 is TGTGCCAGCAGCCTAATGGGGGCTCAGGGGGGCACAGATACGCAGTATTTT. It encodes CASSLMGAQGGTDTQYF.

The chain is built from TRBV3-1 (or the pseudogene TRBV3-2) and TRBJ1-6, with D possibly TRBD1 on 5 matching bases. CDR1 is LGHDT and CDR2 is YNNKEL in the germline V gene (reference sequence). The CDR3 is 16 amino acids. V was cut by 2 bases and J by 9 bases, with 17 bases left in between. The CDR3 DNA follows: TGTGCCAGCAGCCAAAAGGGGCGGCCCGACGGTTCACCCCTCCACTTT. As protein: CASSQKGRPDGSPLHF.

This chain uses TRBV5-4 with TRBJ2-2, with 10 bases aligning to TRBD1. V lost 10 bases, J lost 5 bases, and 8 bases stayed unmatched. The CDR3 spans 14 residues. Germline V gene sequence: CDR1 SGHNT, CDR2 YYREEE (reference sequence). The DNA of the CDR3 is TGTGCCGAGGGCCCGGACAGGGGGACCGGGGAGCTGTTTTTT. Its translation is CAEGPDRGTGELFF. The full variable domain, its missing parts supplied by reference TRBV5-4 and TRBJ2-2, is ETGVTQSPTHLIKTRGQQVTLRCSSQSGHNTVSWYQQALGQGPQFIFQYYREEENGRGNFPPRFSGLQFPNYSSELNVNALELDDSALYLCAEGPDRGTGELFFGEGSRLTVL.

This chain uses TRBV5-4 with TRBJ1-3; 12 bases align to TRBD1. The V and J ends lost 1 base and 4 bases, in that order; junction bases with no gene match: 9. This CDR3 region has 18 residues. The germline V gene encodes CDR1 SGHNT and CDR2 YYREEE (reference sequence). DNA of the CDR3: TGTGCCAGCAGCTTGAACCCGGGACAGGGGGCTTTAGGAAACACCATATATTTT. This encodes CASSLNPGQGALGNTIYF.